The source of this T cell receptor (beta chain) is a study of STAT5B mutations in CD4+ large granular lymphocyte leukemia. Overall study context: Among healthy controls, a particular HLA allele went with more CDR3 'QG' motifs. Study results and caveats: No patients shared main leukemic clonotypes, though less than 30% appeared at low frequency elsewhere. Patient CD4-sorted repertoires stayed more clonal than healthy ones after leukemic-clone removal.

Using immunoSEQ multiplex PCR, the repertoire was profiled, and TCRdb retains in-frame clones only, with some absent. The data hold 25,000 to 35,000 clones, with around 84% observed a single time. Points on this clone: Its antigen is unidentified.

The sequence came from a human donor in good health. Specimen: CD4+ T cells from blood buffy coats.

The CDR3 DNA is TGTGCCAGCAGCCTCCGGGACAGGGGTGACACCGGGGAGCTGTTTTTT. Translation: CASSLRDRGDTGELFF. V usage is TRBV4-2 and J usage is TRBJ2-2; 10 nucleotides line up with TRBD1. Losses at the gene ends were 4 bases for V and 3 bases for J; bases not matched to a gene: 5. Germline assignment: CDR1 LGHNA and CDR2 YNFKEQ. The CDR3 is 16 amino acids.